This entry lists 25 T cell receptor beta chains sequenced from one sample in a study of blood T cell repertoires in COVID-19 (dated by TCRdb to the early 2020s). Libraries were constructed by the immunoSEQ multiplex PCR assay. Sourced from immuneACCESS, this table was stored by TCRdb with only in-frame sequences that have V and J called. A share of the clones is absent; for the studies checked, an unresolved V gene accounts for under half, and the remainder has no known explanation. The sample includes some 280,000 clones, with 75% to 90% observed a single time. The top ten constitute around an eighth of the sample. The material sequenced was peripheral blood. The origin of the receptors is a woman in her sixties with acute or convalescent COVID-19.

The gene calls are TRBV28 and TRBJ2-1; 9 nucleotides line up with TRBD1. The V gene end was trimmed by 3 bases and the J gene end by 9 bases; junction bases not matched to a gene: 18. The CDR3 spans 18 residues. The germline V gene encodes CDR1 MDHEN and CDR2 SYDVKM. Here the CDR3 reads CASSFHRTGDLLGGEQFF. The CDR3 nucleotides read TGTGCCAGCAGTTTCCATAGGACAGGGGACCTCCTCGGGGGTGAGCAGTTCTTC. Full variable domain (outside the CDR3, taken from reference TRBV28 and TRBJ2-1): DVKVTQSSRYLVKRTGEKVFLECVQDMDHENMFWYRQDPGLGLRLIYFSYDVKMKEKGDIPEGYSVSREKKERFSLILESASTNQTSMYLCASSFHRTGDLLGGEQFFGPGTRLTVL.

The rearrangement uses TRBV3-1 (or the pseudogene TRBV3-2) and TRBJ1-1, with 10 bases fitting TRBD1. CDR1 is LGHDT, CDR2 YNNKEL, per germline (reference sequence). CDR3 length equals 13 residues. J gave up 9 bases and V 8 bases, and 9 bases lay outside the gene matches. The CDR3 loop is CASLRTGGPKAFF. CDR3 DNA sequence: TGTGCCAGCCTCCGGACAGGGGGTCCCAAAGCTTTCTTT.

The chain couples TRBV7-8 to TRBJ1-2; the match to TRBD1 covers 8 bases. Germline CDR1 is SGHVS and CDR2 is FQNEAQ. V was clipped by 7 bases and J by 7 bases; unmatched bases: 20. This CDR3 spans 17 amino acids. The CDR3 bases are TGTGCCAGCACCCTTAGGGGGGGCAGGGGGCTTCGAGGTGGCTACACCTTC. This codes for CASTLRGGRGLRGGYTF.

The V gene is TRBV6-5, the J gene TRBJ2-5; 7 bases match TRBD1. This CDR3 region has 14 residues. Germline lookup yields CDR1 MNHEY and CDR2 SVGAGI. V lost 6 bases to trimming and J lost 2 bases; unmatched junction nucleotides: 6. CDR3 sequence reads: CASSLQGFQETQYF. In DNA, the CDR3 is TGTGCCAGCAGCCTACAGGGGTTTCAAGAGACCCAGTACTTC.

The rearrangement uses TRBV30 and TRBJ2-7, with 8 nucleotides matching TRBD1. Germline values: CDR1 GTSNPN, CDR2 SVGIG (reference sequence). Trimming at V came to 1 base and at J to 2 bases, leaving 1 base not matched to a gene. The CDR3 covers 13 residues. The CDR3 DNA sequence: TGTGCCTGGAGTGACAGGGGGACCTACGAGCAGTACTTC. Translating it yields CAWSDRGTYEQYF.

This clone showed up just a few times. V gene TRBV5-1 combines with J gene TRBJ1-6; TRBD1 aligns across 7 bases. Looked up from germline, CDR1 is SGHRS and CDR2 is YFSETQ. The CDR3 consists of 15 residues. Losses at the gene ends were 2 bases for V and 6 bases for J; bases not matched to a gene: 5. The CDR3 is CASSLRQGGNSPLHF. In DNA, the CDR3 is TGCGCCAGCAGCTTAAGACAGGGAGGTAATTCACCCCTCCACTTT.

In its sample, this clone was seen many times. V and J are TRBV5-1 and TRBJ1-5, with D possibly being TRBD1 (5 bases). Germline CDR1 and CDR2: SGHRS and YFSETQ. This CDR3 spans 18 amino acids. Trimming left V 3 bases short and J 5 bases short, with 24 bases between. The CDR3, as DNA: TGCGCCAGCAGCTGGTTCCCCATCGGGGGGAGAAGCGATCAGCCCCAGCATTTT. Protein product: CASSWFPIGGRSDQPQHF. Full variable domain (outside the CDR3, taken from reference TRBV5-1 and TRBJ1-5): KAGVTQTPRYLIKTRGQQVTLSCSPISGHRSVSWYQQTPGQGLQFLFEYFSETQRNKGNFPGRFSGRQFSNSRSEMNVSTLELGDSALYLCASSWFPIGGRSDQPQHFGDGTRLSIL.

The chain carries TRBV9 and TRBJ2-3; TRBD1 matches at 7 bases. J was trimmed by 8 bases and V by 3 bases; bases with no gene match: 12. CDR1 and CDR2 from the germline V gene are SGDLS and YYNGEE. The CDR3 loop spans 15 amino acids. CDR3 coding DNA: TGTGCCAGCAGCGGCGGACAGGTTGGGCTCGTTACGCAGTATTTT. It specifies CASSGGQVGLVTQYF.

The chain employs TRBV19 and TRBJ2-1; TRBD1 matches at 7 bases. This CDR3 has 13 residues. After removal of 7 bases from V and 9 bases from J, the junction contained 9 bases not matched to a gene. CDR1 and CDR2 (germline): LNHDA, SQIVND (reference sequence). DNA for the CDR3: TGTGCCAGTAATCACGACAGGGCGGCTGAGCAGTTCTTC. Its translation: CASNHDRAAEQFF.

The gene calls are TRBV10-3 and TRBJ2-7; the match to TRBD1 covers 8 bases. V shed 5 bases and J 3 bases; nucleotides not matched to a gene: 3. Germline V gene data show CDR1 as ENHRY and CDR2 as SYGVKD. The CDR3 is 13 residues long. CDR3 sequence (DNA): TGTGCCATCAGTTTGGGGACAGGCTACGAGCAGTACTTC. Protein sequence: CAISLGTGYEQYF.

This rearrangement joins TRBV4-2 to TRBJ2-7, with D hard to call. CDR3 length: 12 amino acids. Germline V lookup: CDR1 LGHNA, CDR2 YNFKEQ. Trimming shortened V by 5 bases and J by 5 bases, and 10 bases separated the two germline ends. As DNA, the CDR3 is TGTGCCAGCAGCTCCCCCCCCGACGAGCAGTACTTC. Protein product: CASSSPPDEQYF.

The chain joins TRBV7-2 to TRBJ2-7; 7 bases match TRBD1. The V gene's germline CDR1 is SGHTA and CDR2 FQGNSA. The length of the CDR3 is 14 residues. J was trimmed by 0 bases and V by 5 bases; bases with no gene match: 4. The CDR3 protein is CASSVGQSSYEQYF. The CDR3 nucleotides read TGTGCCAGCAGCGTGGGACAGAGCTCCTACGAGCAGTACTTC.

The chain has TRBV19 and TRBJ1-2; D might be TRBD1 (6 bases). This CDR3 region has 15 residues. V shed 5 bases and J shed 5 bases, with 18 bases lying between them. Germline V lookup: CDR1 LNHDA, CDR2 SQIVND (reference sequence). The CDR3 nucleotides read TGTGCCAGTAGTCCCGGACAGCCCGTCGTTTATGGCTACACCTTC. It encodes CASSPGQPVVYGYTF.

Written as DNA, the CDR3 is TGTGCCAGCAGCGCCCGACAGGGTCAGACTTCACCCCTCCACTTT. Translation: CASSARQGQTSPLHF. The rearrangement links TRBV7-2 to TRBJ1-6, with 7 positions matching TRBD1. With V trimmed by 5 bases and J by 9 bases, 10 bases remained unmatched. Germline V gene data show CDR1 as SGHTA and CDR2 as FQGNSA. The CDR3 length is 15 residues.

This clone appeared many times. V is TRBV5-4 and J is TRBJ2-7, with 7 bases matching TRBD1. The CDR3 spans 14 residues. V lost 2 bases to trimming and J lost 4 bases; unmatched junction nucleotides: 6. Germline loops: CDR1 SGHNT, CDR2 YYREEE (reference sequence). The chain's CDR3 is CASSFDRAPYEQYF. The CDR3 DNA follows: TGTGCCAGCAGCTTTGACAGGGCCCCGTACGAGCAGTACTTC.

This chain joins TRBV10-3 and TRBJ1-3; the D is unclear. V was clipped by 5 bases and J by 1 base, with 15 bases between them. Germline values: CDR1 ENHRY, CDR2 SYGVKD. The length of the CDR3 is 16 residues. The CDR3: CAISPWQENSGNTIYF. As DNA, the CDR3 is TGTGCCATCAGTCCTTGGCAAGAAAATTCTGGAAACACCATATATTTT.

V gene TRBV27 combines with J gene TRBJ2-7; possible D gene TRBD2, 6 bases. Germline loops: CDR1 MNHEY, CDR2 SMNVEV (reference sequence). CDR3 length equals 16 residues. Trimming pared 2 bases from V and 0 bases from J, leaving 14 bases between. CDR3 amino acids: CASSLLALAASYEQYF. For the CDR3, the DNA is TGTGCCAGCAGTTTACTGGCACTAGCAGCCTCCTACGAGCAGTACTTC.

This clone has more than one count but fewer than ten. Additional DNA sequences in this sample encode the identical CDR3. The genes are TRBV5-1 and TRBJ2-7; 10 bases are a match to TRBD1. V trimming: 0 bases; J trimming: 0 bases; junction bases outside the gene matches: 0. From germline, CDR1 is SGHRS and CDR2 YFSETQ. This CDR3 spans 15 amino acids. CDR3 region: CASSLGTGGSYEQYF. The CDR3 coding sequence is TGCGCCAGCAGCTTGGGGACAGGGGGCTCCTACGAGCAGTACTTC.

This clone was recorded only once. V and J are TRBV11-3 and TRBJ2-7; TRBD1 matches at 7 bases. V was clipped by 5 bases and J by 6 bases; unmatched bases: 7. CDR1 and CDR2 (germline): SGHNT, YENEEA. CDR3 length equals 13 residues. The chain's CDR3 is CASSPTGAREQYF. The CDR3 DNA reads as TGTGCCAGCAGCCCCACAGGGGCGCGCGAGCAGTACTTC.

The genes are TRBV19 and TRBJ2-5, with D maybe TRBD1 (5 bases). The germline V gene has CDR1 LNHDA and CDR2 SQIVND (reference sequence). The CDR3 runs to 13 residues. V gave up 11 bases and J gave up 3 bases, with 16 bases separating them. CDR3 loop: CASSRGTKETQYF. The CDR3 DNA is TGTGCCTCCTCAAGGGGCACTAAAGAGACCCAGTACTTC. Drawing the rest from reference TRBV19 and TRBJ2-5, the complete variable domain is DGGITQSPKYLFRKEGQNVTLSCEQNLNHDAMYWYRQDPGQGLRLIYYSQIVNDFQKGDIAEGYSVSREKKESFPLTVTSAQKNPTAFYLCASSRGTKETQYFGPGTRLLVL.

The chain links TRBV24-1 to TRBJ1-1, with 7 bases aligning to TRBD1. The length of the CDR3 is 13 residues. Germline CDR1 reads KGHDR; CDR2 reads SFDVKD. V lost 5 bases, J lost 11 bases, and 10 bases stayed unmatched. CDR3 sequence (DNA): TGTGCCACCAGTGCCCCCGGGACAGCTGGTGCTTTCTTT. Translation: CATSAPGTAGAFF.

The J gene is TRBJ2-1, the V gene TRBV7-2; D gene unclear. V lost 4 bases to trimming and J lost 5 bases, with 15 bases between them. Germline lookup yields CDR1 SGHTA and CDR2 FQGNSA. There are 15 residues in the CDR3. The CDR3, as DNA: TGTGCCAGCAGCTCCTATAGTCGAGTCGACAATGAGCAGTTCTTC. This gives the protein CASSSYSRVDNEQFF. Full variable domain (outside the CDR3, taken from reference TRBV7-2 and TRBJ2-1): GAGVSQSPSNKVTEKGKDVELRCDPISGHTALYWYRQSLGQGLEFLIYFQGNSAPDKSGLPSDRFSAERTGGSVSTLTIQRTQQEDSAVYLCASSSYSRVDNEQFFGPGTRLTVL.

V gene TRBV6-5 combines with J gene TRBJ2-3; a possible D gene is TRBD2 (5 bases). Germline V gene data show CDR1 as MNHEY and CDR2 as SVGAGI. V gave up 7 bases and J gave up 5 bases, with 16 bases separating them. This CDR3 region has 14 residues. The CDR3 spells CASNPRSGVDTQYF. The CDR3 DNA is TGTGCCAGCAATCCTCGGTCCGGGGTAGATACGCAGTATTTT.

The CDR3 reads CASSQGQGRETNEKLFF. In nucleotides, the CDR3 is TGTGCCAGCAGCCAAGGACAGGGCAGGGAGACTAATGAAAAACTGTTTTTT. This chain joins TRBV4-2 and TRBJ1-4; 7 nucleotides align to TRBD1. The CDR3 spans 17 residues. Germline V gene sequence: CDR1 LGHNA, CDR2 YNFKEQ. The trim removed 1 base at V and 2 bases at J, leaving 7 bases unmatched.

The rearrangement links TRBV5-6 to TRBJ2-6, with D hard to call. This CDR3 contains 16 residues. The germline gives CDR1 SGHDT, CDR2 YYEEEE. Trimming pared 4 bases from V and 0 bases from J, leaving 11 bases between. In DNA form, the CDR3 reads TGTGCCAGCAGCCCCCGACACCCCTCTGGGGCCAACGTCCTGACTTTC. As protein: CASSPRHPSGANVLTF. Filled out from reference TRBV5-6 and TRBJ2-6, the complete variable domain reads DAGVTQSPTHLIKTRGQQVTLRCSPKSGHDTVSWYQQALGQGPQFIFQYYEEEERQRGNFPDRFSGHQFPNYSSELNVNALLLGDSALYLCASSPRHPSGANVLTFGAGSRLTVL.